This passage covers 19 T cell receptor beta chains from one sample sequenced in a study of monozygotic twins with inflammatory bowel disease. TCRdb reprocessed the 5' RACE reads; each CDR3 protein has one entry and no DNA is given. With some 450,000 distinct CDR3 sequences in the sample, the ten largest clones hold approximately 2.4%. The specimen sequenced was blood. Receptors were obtained from a human donor with ulcerative colitis or Crohn's disease, or a healthy co-twin of an affected twin (not recorded which).

The gene calls are TRBV7-8 and TRBJ1-3; TCRdb calls TRBD1, which cannot be checked without DNA. The CDR3 is 12 residues long. Per the germline V gene, CDR1 is SGHVS and CDR2 is FQNEAQ. The CDR3 sequence: CASSPGLNTIYF.

The chain is built from TRBV18 and TRBJ1-1; TCRdb proposes TRBD1, but this gene call is untestable without DNA. The V gene's germline CDR1 is KGHSH and CDR2 LQKENI. The CDR3 loop spans 14 amino acids. The CDR3 region is CASSPLTGDTEAFF.

The chain joins TRBV20-1 to TRBJ2-5. The germline CDR1 and CDR2 sequences are DFQATT and SNEGSKA (reference sequence). The CDR3 extends over 12 amino acids. The CDR3 is CSALSESKTQYF.

This chain uses TRBV6-1 with TRBJ1-6; the TCRdb call, TRBD1, lacks DNA for checking. Germline V CDR1 and CDR2: MNHNS, SASEGT. The CDR3 totals 18 residues. CDR3: CASSQGAGGASYNSPLHF.

The V and J genes are TRBV20-1 and TRBJ1-3. This CDR3 has 14 amino acids. Germline CDR1 DFQATT, CDR2 SNEGSKA (reference sequence). The CDR3 sequence is CSARDGNSGNTIYF.

This chain uses TRBV15 with TRBJ2-5; TCRdb's assignment of TRBD2 cannot be checked, as there is no DNA. The CDR3 is 15 amino acids. Germline V CDR1 and CDR2: LNHNV, YYDKDF (reference sequence). CDR3 loop: CATSFRGRSGETQYF.

The chain joins TRBV5-5 to TRBJ1-1. CDR1 is SGHKS, CDR2 YYEKEE, per germline (reference sequence). The CDR3 runs 11 residues. The CDR3 protein is CASSLYSEAFF.

This chain uses TRBV12-3 or TRBV12-4 with TRBJ2-1. This CDR3 has 16 amino acids. The chain's CDR3 is CASSLSRKSSYNEQFF.

V is TRBV7-8 and J is TRBJ1-1. CDR1 SGHVS and CDR2 FQNEAQ come from the germline V gene. The CDR3 runs to 12 residues. This CDR3 reads CASSSVAGSAFF.

The genes are TRBV20-1 and TRBJ1-6; as DNA is missing, the TRBD1 call by TCRdb cannot be tested. The V gene's germline CDR1 is DFQATT and CDR2 SNEGSKA (reference sequence). The CDR3 spans 13 residues. The CDR3 reads CSARTGYNSPLHF.

V usage is TRBV5-4 and J usage is TRBJ2-7; absent DNA, TCRdb's TRBD2 call cannot be checked. Per germline, CDR1 SGHNT and CDR2 YYREEE (reference sequence). The CDR3 contains 14 residues. The CDR3 is CASRHLQLGGEQYF.

This chain connects TRBV6-2 or TRBV6-3 to TRBJ2-1; TCRdb returns TRBD1, unconfirmable since there is no DNA. Germline V gene sequence: CDR1 MNHEY, CDR2 SVGEGT. The CDR3 is 17 amino acids. The CDR3 spells CASSYPTGTDNYNEQFF.

The chain couples TRBV27 to TRBJ1-1. The CDR3 consists of 13 residues. Germline lookup yields CDR1 MNHEY and CDR2 SMNVEV (reference sequence). The CDR3 sequence is CASSPEFYTEAFF.

The chain carries TRBV5-1 and TRBJ1-3. The CDR3 consists of 16 residues. Germline CDR1 SGHRS, CDR2 YFSETQ. CDR3 protein: CASSRTMGSSGNTIYF. Full variable domain (remainder filled in from reference TRBV5-1 and TRBJ1-3): KAGVTQTPRYLIKTRGQQVTLSCSPISGHRSVSWYQQTPGQGLQFLFEYFSETQRNKGNFPGRFSGRQFSNSRSEMNVSTLELGDSALYLCASSRTMGSSGNTIYFGEGSWLTVV.

The chain combines TRBV20-1 with TRBJ1-5; TCRdb designates TRBD1, a call that cannot be tested without DNA. Germline lookup yields CDR1 DFQATT and CDR2 SNEGSKA (reference sequence). This CDR3 contains 13 residues. This CDR3 reads CSAGVISNQPQHF.

The chain employs TRBV3-1 and TRBJ2-7; no DNA is available, so the TRBD2 call from TCRdb remains unchecked. There are 14 residues in the CDR3. Looked up from germline, CDR1 is LGHDT and CDR2 is YNNKEL (reference sequence). The CDR3 loop reads CASSQGTVPYEQYF.

Here the CDR3 reads CASSLGGDSGNTIYF. J is TRBJ1-3 and V is TRBV5-1; as DNA is missing, the TRBD1 call by TCRdb cannot be tested. Germline values: CDR1 SGHRS, CDR2 YFSETQ. This CDR3 comprises 15 residues. The entire variable domain, with the rest obtained from reference TRBV5-1 and TRBJ1-3, is as follows: KAGVTQTPRYLIKTRGQQVTLSCSPISGHRSVSWYQQTPGQGLQFLFEYFSETQRNKGNFPGRFSGRQFSNSRSEMNVSTLELGDSALYLCASSLGGDSGNTIYFGEGSWLTVV.

The CDR3 spells CATRPGGENSPLHF. The chain uses TRBV27 and TRBJ1-6; TCRdb proposes TRBD1, but this gene call is untestable without DNA. Germline values: CDR1 MNHEY, CDR2 SMNVEV (reference sequence). This CDR3 has 14 residues.

The chain recombines TRBV3-1 with TRBJ1-2; the TCRdb call, TRBD1, lacks DNA for checking. The germline V gene encodes CDR1 LGHDT and CDR2 YNNKEL (reference sequence). The CDR3 loop spans 15 amino acids. The CDR3 region is CASSQDSRTVSSVTF.